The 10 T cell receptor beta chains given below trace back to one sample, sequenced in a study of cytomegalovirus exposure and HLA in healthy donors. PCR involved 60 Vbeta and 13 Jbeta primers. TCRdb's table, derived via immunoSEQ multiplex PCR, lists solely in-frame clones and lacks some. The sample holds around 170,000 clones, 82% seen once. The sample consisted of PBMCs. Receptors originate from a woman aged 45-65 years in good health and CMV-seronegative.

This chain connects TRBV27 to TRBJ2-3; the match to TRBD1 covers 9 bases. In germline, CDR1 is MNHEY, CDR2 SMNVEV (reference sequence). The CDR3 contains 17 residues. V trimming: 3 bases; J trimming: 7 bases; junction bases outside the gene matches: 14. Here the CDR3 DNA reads TGTGCCAGCAGTTTGTGGGGACAGGGAGTCGGTGAGCATACGCAGTATTTT. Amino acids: CASSLWGQGVGEHTQYF.

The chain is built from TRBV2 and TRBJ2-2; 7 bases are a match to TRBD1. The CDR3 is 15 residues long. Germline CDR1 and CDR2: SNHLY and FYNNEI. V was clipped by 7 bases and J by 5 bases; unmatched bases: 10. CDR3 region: CASKEDRRLTGELFF. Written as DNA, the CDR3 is TGTGCCAGCAAAGAGGACAGGCGTCTAACCGGGGAGCTGTTTTTT.

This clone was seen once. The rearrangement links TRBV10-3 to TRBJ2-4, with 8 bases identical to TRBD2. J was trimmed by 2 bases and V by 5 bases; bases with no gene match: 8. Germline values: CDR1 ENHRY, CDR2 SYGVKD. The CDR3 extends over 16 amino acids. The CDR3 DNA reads TGTGCCATCAGTACGGGGGGGGCTTTGACCAAAAACATTCAGTACTTC. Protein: CAISTGGALTKNIQYF.

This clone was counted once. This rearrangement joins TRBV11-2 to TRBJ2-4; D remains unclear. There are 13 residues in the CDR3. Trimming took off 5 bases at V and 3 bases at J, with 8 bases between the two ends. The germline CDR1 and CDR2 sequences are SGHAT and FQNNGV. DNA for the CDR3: TGTGCCAGCAGCCCCCCCTACAAAAACATTCAGTACTTC. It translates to CASSPPYKNIQYF.

The DNA of the CDR3 is TGTGCCAGCAGCCCTCTCCCGGGGAATTTTGATGAAAAACTGTTTTTT. This sequence encodes CASSPLPGNFDEKLFF. V and J are TRBV28 and TRBJ1-4, with no clear D. The germline V gene encodes CDR1 MDHEN and CDR2 SYDVKM. V lost 6 bases, J lost 6 bases, and 20 bases lay in between. There are 16 residues in the CDR3.

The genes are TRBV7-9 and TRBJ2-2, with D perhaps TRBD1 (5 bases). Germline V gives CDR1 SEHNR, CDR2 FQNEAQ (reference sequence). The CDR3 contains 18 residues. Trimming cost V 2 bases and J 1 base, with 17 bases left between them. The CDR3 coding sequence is TGTGCCAGCAGCTTACGCCCTTCACAGGCCGAGAACACCGGGGAGCTGTTTTTT. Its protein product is CASSLRPSQAENTGELFF. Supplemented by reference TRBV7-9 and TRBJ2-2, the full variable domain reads DTGVSQNPRHKITKRGQNVTFRCDPISEHNRLYWYRQTLGQGPEFLTYFQNEAQLEKSRLLSDRFSAERPKGSFSTLEIQRTEQGDSAMYLCASSLRPSQAENTGELFFGEGSRLTVL.

CDR3 DNA sequence: TGTGCCAGCAGCCAACGACAGGGAGCTTTCTTT. Its translation is CASSQRQGAFF. The chain links TRBV7-9 to TRBJ1-1; 7 bases agree with TRBD1. The CDR3 length is 11 residues. After removal of 5 bases from V and 10 bases from J, the junction contained 4 bases not matched to a gene. Per the germline V gene, CDR1 is SEHNR and CDR2 is FQNEAQ (reference sequence). Looking up the rest from reference TRBV7-9 and TRBJ1-1 gives the full variable domain: DTGVSQNPRHKITKRGQNVTFRCDPISEHNRLYWYRQTLGQGPEFLTYFQNEAQLEKSRLLSDRFSAERPKGSFSTLEIQRTEQGDSAMYLCASSQRQGAFFGQGTRLTVV.

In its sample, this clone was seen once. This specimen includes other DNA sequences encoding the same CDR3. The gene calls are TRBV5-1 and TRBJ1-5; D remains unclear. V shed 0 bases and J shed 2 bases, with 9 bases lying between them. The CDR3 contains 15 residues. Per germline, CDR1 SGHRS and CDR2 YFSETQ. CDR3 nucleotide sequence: TGCGCCAGCAGCTTGGGGGAGGGAGGCAATCAGCCCCAGCATTTT. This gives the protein CASSLGEGGNQPQHF.

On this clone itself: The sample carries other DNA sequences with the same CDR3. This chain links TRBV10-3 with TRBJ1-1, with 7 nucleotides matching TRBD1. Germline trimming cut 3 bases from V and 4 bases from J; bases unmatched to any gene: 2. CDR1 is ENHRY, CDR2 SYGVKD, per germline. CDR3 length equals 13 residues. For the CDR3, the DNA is TGTGCCATCAGTGAAGGGGGCCTCACTGAAGCTTTCTTT. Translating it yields CAISEGGLTEAFF.

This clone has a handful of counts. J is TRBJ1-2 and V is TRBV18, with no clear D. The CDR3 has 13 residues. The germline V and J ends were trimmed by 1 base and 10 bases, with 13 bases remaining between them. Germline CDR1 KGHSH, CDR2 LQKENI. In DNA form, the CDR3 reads TGTGCCAGCTCACCACTGGCTCGCCAGGACTACACCTTC. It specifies CASSPLARQDYTF. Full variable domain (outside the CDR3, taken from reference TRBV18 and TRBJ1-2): NAGVMQNPRHLVRRRGQEARLRCSPMKGHSHVYWYRQLPEEGLKFMVYLQKENIIDESGMPKERFSAEFPKEGPSILRIQQVVRGDSAAYFCASSPLARQDYTFGSGTRLTVV.